The 16 T cell receptor beta chains presented below share a single source sample, sequenced in a study of T cell repertoires in cytomegalovirus infection. TCRdb analysed the reads with MiXCR anew, one entry per CDR3 protein. In the table there are about 110,000 distinct CDR3 sequences, over 9.5% of which are singletons. For these receptors, no antigen is known. Specimen: PBMCs, sequenced either directly or after in vitro stimulation (not recorded which). The receptors originated from a human donor in good health (CMV status not recorded). Some clones in this sample may be carry-over from other donors' samples.

The chain carries TRBV28 and TRBJ1-6, with a weak D call TRBD1 (5 bases). V lost 6 bases and J lost 13, with 7 bases in between. There are 10 residues in the CDR3. Looked up from germline, CDR1 is MDHEN and CDR2 is SYDVKM. The CDR3 nucleotides read TGTGCCAGCAGGGGGGGTCCCCTCCACTTT. Translated: CASRGGPLHF.

In DNA, the CDR3 is TGTGCCACCACTGGGGTAGCGGGGACCACCGGGGAGCTGTTTTTT. Its protein product is CATTGVAGTTGELFF. J is TRBJ2-2 and V is TRBV10-3, with 8 nucleotides matching TRBD2. Germline CDR1 reads ENHRY; CDR2 reads SYGVKD. This CDR3 has 15 amino acids. V lost 10 bases and J lost 4; bases outside the gene matches: 11.

In its sample, this clonotype was seen many times. V gene TRBV6-2 or TRBV6-3 combines with J gene TRBJ2-7; 10 positions match TRBD2. The CDR3 is made up of 17 amino acids. The germline V gene encodes CDR1 MNHEY and CDR2 SVGEGT. V dropped 4 bases and J dropped 0; count of bases not matched to a gene: 9. The CDR3 spells CASSLRTSGAYSYEQYF. The CDR3 nucleotides read TGTGCCAGCAGTTTGCGGACTAGCGGAGCATACTCCTACGAGCAGTACTTC.

This clonotype showed up many times. The chain carries TRBV5-4 and TRBJ2-2; 9 nucleotides agree with TRBD2. The CDR3 loop spans 16 amino acids. V shed 2 bases, J shed 1 base, and the junction held 3 bases outside the gene matches. The germline CDR1 and CDR2 sequences are SGHNT and YYREEE (reference sequence). Here the CDR3 reads CASSFRAGGNTGELFF. The CDR3 DNA follows: TGTGCCAGCAGCTTCCGAGCGGGAGGGAACACCGGGGAGCTGTTTTTT.

V usage is TRBV7-2 and J usage is TRBJ1-3; D gene ambiguous. Germline CDR1 is SGHTA and CDR2 is FQGNSA. The V gene lost 1 base and the J gene lost 4 bases, with 11 bases spanning the gap. The CDR3 has 15 residues. This CDR3 is CASSLVGRQGNTIYF. CDR3 nucleotides: TGTGCCAGCAGCTTAGTAGGCAGGCAGGGAAACACCATATATTTT.

This chain connects TRBV6-8 to TRBJ2-1; no reliable D call. Germline V gives CDR1 MNHGY, CDR2 SAAAGT. The CDR3 is 13 amino acids. The germline V and J ends were trimmed by 7 bases and 7 bases, with 14 bases remaining between them. CDR3 coding DNA: TGTGCCAGCACCCCACTTCCTGGAAATGAGCAGTTCTTC. The encoded protein is CASTPLPGNEQFF.

This clonotype appeared many times. DNA of the CDR3: TGTGCCAGCAGTGGACTAGCGGGAGTGGAGACCCAGTACTTC. Its protein is CASSGLAGVETQYF. V is TRBV12-3 or TRBV12-4 and J is TRBJ2-5; TRBD2 matches 13 bases. Trimming cost V 5 bases and J 5 bases; bases outside gene matches: 2. The CDR3 sequence is 14 residues long.

This clonotype occurred many times. V gene TRBV7-2 combines with J gene TRBJ1-2; D possibly corresponds to TRBD1 (6 bases). Germline V lookup: CDR1 SGHTA, CDR2 FQGNSA. The CDR3 spans 14 residues. Trimming stripped 6 bases from V and 2 bases from J, with 13 bases between. In DNA, the CDR3 is TGTGCCAGCAGTCCTCCTGGACAGAACTATGGCTACACCTTC. Translation gives CASSPPGQNYGYTF.

This clonotype was recorded a few times. The CDR3 DNA reads TGCAGTGCTAGTAGGGAAGGGGTGGATGAAAAACTGTTTTTT. This gives the protein CSASREGVDEKLFF. V and J are TRBV20-1 and TRBJ1-4, with a possible D match to TRBD1 (5 bases). V dropped 3 bases and J dropped 6 bases, with 14 bases sitting between them. Germline lookup yields CDR1 DFQATT and CDR2 SNEGSKA (reference sequence). The CDR3 extends over 14 amino acids.

This clonotype was found many times. This chain uses TRBV18 with TRBJ2-3; a possible D gene is TRBD2 (6 bases). CDR3 length equals 14 residues. CDR1 and CDR2 (germline): KGHSH, LQKENI. V lost 3 bases and J lost 3, with 10 bases in between. Here the CDR3 reads CASSPQGGTDTQYF. The CDR3 nucleotides read TGTGCCAGCTCACCTCAGGGAGGAACAGATACGCAGTATTTT.

This clonotype was detected a few times. The V and J genes are TRBV12-3 or TRBV12-4 and TRBJ2-5; TRBD1 matches 7 bases. The CDR3 has 15 residues. V lost 6 bases, J lost 4 bases, and 11 bases stayed unmatched. The CDR3 DNA follows: TGTGCCAGCAGCCCCAGACAGGGCGTCACAGAGACCCAGTACTTC. Its protein product is CASSPRQGVTETQYF.

The chain links TRBV28 to TRBJ2-4; 8 nucleotides line up with TRBD2. Trimming cost V 6 bases and J 2 bases; bases outside gene matches: 9. In germline, CDR1 is MDHEN, CDR2 SYDVKM. This CDR3 spans 16 amino acids. In DNA, the CDR3 is TGTGCCAGCAGAAAATTAGCGGGAAGTACCAAAAACATTCAGTACTTC. Translating gives CASRKLAGSTKNIQYF.

The chain is built from TRBV19 and TRBJ1-5; D is perhaps TRBD1 (5 bases). V shed 4 bases and J shed 1 base, with 11 bases lying between them. The CDR3 runs to 15 residues. CDR1 and CDR2 from the germline V gene are LNHDA and SQIVND (reference sequence). CDR3 bases: TGTGCCAGTAGTAAGACAGTCCAAAGCAATCAGCCCCAGCATTTT. It specifies CASSKTVQSNQPQHF.

This clonotype has ten or more counts. The chain carries TRBV7-2 and TRBJ2-7; 7 bases are shared with TRBD2. The V gene end was trimmed by 2 bases and the J gene end by 6 bases; junction bases not matched to a gene: 10. The CDR3 runs to 15 residues. The germline CDR1 and CDR2 sequences are SGHTA and FQGNSA. The DNA of the CDR3 is TGTGCCAGCAGCTTAAAAGCGGGACCCCTTGGCGAGCAGTACTTC. This sequence encodes CASSLKAGPLGEQYF.

V and J are TRBV19 and TRBJ2-2, with 9 bases aligning to TRBD1. The CDR3 extends over 18 amino acids. The J segment lost 3 bases and the V segment lost 8 bases, leaving 16 bases of the junction unmatched. The germline CDR1 and CDR2 sequences are LNHDA and SQIVND (reference sequence). The CDR3 spells CASCPGQGFGVYTGELFF. The CDR3 coding sequence is TGTGCCAGTTGTCCGGGACAGGGTTTCGGGGTCTACACCGGGGAGCTGTTTTTT.

This clonotype was picked up many times. The rearrangement joins TRBV6-5 to TRBJ1-2, with D maybe TRBD1 (6 bases). The V gene lost 7 bases and the J gene lost 4 bases, with 16 bases spanning the gap. Per the germline V gene, CDR1 is MNHEY and CDR2 is SVGAGI. The CDR3 consists of 14 residues. The CDR3 region has the DNA TGTGCCAGCACCTACGCCGGGGGCTTCTATGGCTACACCTTC. As protein: CASTYAGGFYGYTF.